Shown below are 8 T cell receptor beta chains from a single sample sequenced in a study of shared clonotypes between healthy human individuals. Clones were read by immunoSEQ multiplex PCR, and TCRdb kept only the in-frame ones, dropping some. Here the sample spans 2,500,000 or so clones, around 90% being singletons. Sequencing used naive CD4+ T cells sorted from blood. The subset was: CD45RA+ positively selected. These receptors were collected from a man aged 18 to 29 in good health.

The V gene is TRBV7-3, the J gene TRBJ2-3; D gene unclear. Germline V lookup: CDR1 SGHTA, CDR2 FQGTGA. The CDR3 sequence is 14 residues long. Trimming stripped 4 bases from V and 7 bases from J, with 15 bases between. The CDR3 region is CASSSDPRSHTQYF. The CDR3 nucleotides are TGTGCCAGCAGCTCAGACCCTAGGAGTCATACGCAGTATTTT.

The CDR3 sequence is CASSLVSLRYSYNEQFF. In DNA, the CDR3 is TGTGCCAGCAGCTTAGTGTCTCTACGGTACTCCTACAATGAGCAGTTCTTC. The genes are TRBV7-2 and TRBJ2-1; no clear D. CDR1 and CDR2 from the germline V gene are SGHTA and FQGNSA. V dropped 1 base and J dropped 0 bases, with 13 bases sitting between them. The CDR3 length is 17 residues.

The chain recombines TRBV2 with TRBJ2-4; no clear D gene. V was pared by 6 bases and J by 7 bases, with 16 bases between. The CDR3 sequence is 14 residues long. CDR1 and CDR2 (germline): SNHLY, FYNNEI. The DNA for the CDR3 is TGTGCCAGCAGGCCTTTTGCGTCTGTGAACATTCAGTACTTC. Protein sequence: CASRPFASVNIQYF.

This sequence joins TRBV11-3 and TRBJ2-3, with D unclear. CDR1 SGHNT and CDR2 YENEEA come from the germline V gene. The V and J ends lost 0 bases and 3 bases respectively, with 7 bases between them. There are 14 residues in the CDR3. CDR3 coding DNA: TGTGCCAGCAGCTTAGAGACAACGACAGATACGCAGTATTTT. Translated: CASSLETTTDTQYF.

The chain joins TRBV5-1 to TRBJ1-5; D is uncertain. Germline CDR1 and CDR2: SGHRS and YFSETQ. V was pared by 0 bases and J by 8 bases, with 12 bases between. The CDR3 is 14 amino acids. CDR3 coding DNA: TGCGCCAGCAGCTTGGCTGGAGGCATGGAGCCCCAGCATTTT. This codes for CASSLAGGMEPQHF.

J is TRBJ1-6 and V is TRBV19; D possibly corresponds to TRBD1 (6 bases). Germline CDR1 reads LNHDA; CDR2 reads SQIVND (reference sequence). Trimming removed 7 bases at V and 10 bases at J, with 17 bases between. CDR3 length equals 14 residues. The CDR3: CASTRGGLGSPLHF. CDR3 in DNA: TGTGCCAGTACCAGGGGCGGTTTAGGATCACCCCTCCACTTT.

This clone showed up just a few times. This chain joins TRBV2 and TRBJ1-1; tentatively, D is TRBD1 (5 bases). This CDR3 region has 13 residues. V lost 7 bases, J lost 0 bases, and 9 bases lay in between. CDR1 is SNHLY, CDR2 FYNNEI, per germline. The CDR3 protein is CASKDSMNTEAFF. CDR3 in DNA: TGTGCCAGCAAAGACAGTATGAACACTGAAGCTTTCTTT. Complete variable domain (other parts from reference TRBV2 and TRBJ1-1): EPEVTQTPSHQVTQMGQEVILRCVPISNHLYFYWYRQILGQKVEFLVSFYNNEISEKSEIFDDQFSVERPDGSNFTLKIRSTKLEDSAMYFCASKDSMNTEAFFGQGTRLTVV.

V gene TRBV9 combines with J gene TRBJ2-1; 7 bases fit TRBD1. The CDR3 length is 16 residues. With V trimmed by 4 bases and J by 3 bases, 10 bases remained unmatched. CDR1 is SGDLS and CDR2 is YYNGEE in the germline V gene. This CDR3 is CASSPQGYRVYNEQFF. CDR3 DNA: TGTGCCAGCAGCCCACAGGGGTACCGAGTCTACAATGAGCAGTTCTTC.